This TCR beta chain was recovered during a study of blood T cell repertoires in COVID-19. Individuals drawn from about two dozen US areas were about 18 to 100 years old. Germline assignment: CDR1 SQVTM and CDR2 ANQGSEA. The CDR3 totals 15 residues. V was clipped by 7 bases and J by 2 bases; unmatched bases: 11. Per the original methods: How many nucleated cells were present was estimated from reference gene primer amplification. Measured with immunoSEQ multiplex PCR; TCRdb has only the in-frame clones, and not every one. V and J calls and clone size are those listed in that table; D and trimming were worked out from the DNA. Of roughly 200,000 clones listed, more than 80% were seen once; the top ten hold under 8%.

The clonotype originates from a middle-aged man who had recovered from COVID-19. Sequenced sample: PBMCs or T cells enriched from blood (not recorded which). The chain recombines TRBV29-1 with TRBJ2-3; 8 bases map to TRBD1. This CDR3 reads CSGDGGGQATDTQYF. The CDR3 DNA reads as TGCAGCGGGGACGGTGGGGGACAGGCCACAGATACGCAGTATTTT.